One and the same sample provided the 30 T cell receptor beta chains below, sequenced in a study of human T cells and chemical hapten exposure. MiXCR was run by TCRdb on the RACE reads, yielding one entry per CDR3 protein. The data hold about 120,000 distinct CDR3 sequences, with roughly 15% observed a single time. This sample's time point: patch test 1, 2 weeks after DPC sensitization. The sample's treatment: therapeutic diphenylcyclopropenone sensitization with weekly scalp DPC. Specimen: whole blood, collected in connection with sensitization to the hapten diphenylcyclopropenone (DPC). These TCRs come from a man younger than 30 with alopecia areata. Some clones in this sample may be carry-over from other donors' samples.

This clonotype was detected ten times or more. The CDR3 is CASSSGPSGNTIYF. The CDR3 region has the DNA TGTGCCAGCTCATCGGGGCCCTCTGGAAACACCATATATTTT. The chain combines TRBV18 with TRBJ1-3, with D perhaps matching TRBD1 (5 bases). V lost 5 bases, J lost 0 bases, and 8 bases lay in between. CDR1 is KGHSH and CDR2 is LQKENI in the germline V gene. The CDR3 contains 14 residues.

This clonotype was seen only a few times. The CDR3 sequence is CASSPVKGRANYGYTF. CDR3 coding DNA: TGTGCCAGCAGCCCTGTGAAGGGGAGAGCTAACTATGGCTACACCTTC. The chain carries TRBV27 and TRBJ1-2; a weak D match, TRBD1 (5 bases). V was trimmed by 6 bases and J by 0 bases, leaving 17 bases between them. Germline CDR1 MNHEY, CDR2 SMNVEV (reference sequence). This CDR3 spans 16 amino acids.

This clonotype has more than one count but fewer than ten. This chain connects TRBV10-2 to TRBJ1-1, with D possibly TRBD1 on 5 matching bases. V was pared by 8 bases and J by 0 bases, with 16 bases between. CDR3 size: 15 residues. Germline assignment: CDR1 WSHSY and CDR2 SAAADI. The CDR3 sequence is CASGGREGLNTEAFF. CDR3 nucleotide sequence: TGCGCCAGCGGGGGGAGGGAGGGTCTGAACACTGAAGCTTTCTTT.

The V gene is TRBV11-2, the J gene TRBJ2-7; TRBD2 aligns across 7 bases. Losses at the gene ends were 5 bases for V and 3 bases for J; bases not matched to a gene: 13. The CDR3 has 16 residues. CDR1 and CDR2 (germline): SGHAT, FQNNGV. The DNA for the CDR3 is TGTGCCAGCAGCCCGACAACAGTGTGGGAGGGCTACGAGCAGTACGTC. Protein: CASSPTTVWEGYEQYV.

The J gene is TRBJ1-6, the V gene TRBV12-2; the DNA was not compared with TRBD1, the D call given in the table. TRBV12-2 is classified as a pseudogene. There are 13 residues in the CDR3. CDR3 in amino acids: CASRLRGNSPLHF. The CDR3 bases are TGTGCAAGTCGCTTAAGGGGAAATTCACCCCTCCACTTT.

The chain uses TRBV7-3 and TRBJ2-1; TRBD2 aligns across 8 bases. V trimming: 1 base; J trimming: 3 bases; junction bases outside the gene matches: 2. This CDR3 contains 15 residues. The germline CDR1 and CDR2 sequences are SGHTA and FQGTGA. The CDR3 bases are TGTGCCAGCAGCTTAAGGCGGGGGGTCTACAATGAGCAGTTCTTC. This translates into CASSLRRGVYNEQFF.

This clonotype was seen repeatedly, ten times or more. The chain employs TRBV6-2 or TRBV6-3 and TRBJ2-2, with D possibly being TRBD1 (6 bases). With 7 bases removed from V and 3 bases from J, the gap between germline ends came to 15 bases. Germline CDR1 MNHEY, CDR2 SVGEGT. The CDR3 sequence is 15 residues long. CDR3 sequence reads: CASTNPGHHTGELFF. As DNA, the CDR3 is TGTGCCAGCACCAACCCGGGACACCACACCGGGGAGCTGTTTTTT.

The genes are TRBV27 and TRBJ2-3; 8 nucleotides line up with TRBD2. Germline-derived CDR1 and CDR2 are MNHEY and SMNVEV (reference sequence). With 2 bases clipped from V and 3 bases from J, the junction kept 4 bases outside the gene matches. This CDR3 comprises 15 residues. The CDR3 bases are TGTGCCAGCAGTTTAAGGGTAGCGGGGACAGATACGCAGTATTTT. Amino acid sequence: CASSLRVAGTDTQYF.

This chain uses TRBV12-3 or TRBV12-4 with TRBJ2-3, with D possibly being TRBD1 (6 bases). The germline V and J ends were trimmed by 3 bases and 1 base, with 8 bases remaining between them. This CDR3 comprises 14 residues. CDR3 amino acids: CASSFPGGTDTQYF. The DNA of the CDR3 is TGTGCCAGCAGTTTTCCAGGGGGCACAGATACGCAGTATTTT.

This clonotype was counted between two and nine times. The chain carries TRBV29-1 and TRBJ2-2; D unclear. The CDR3 sequence is 13 residues long. V lost 6 bases, J lost 1 base, and 9 bases lay in between. Germline V gives CDR1 SQVTM, CDR2 ANQGSEA. CDR3 bases: TGCAGCGTAGTAACGGGGAACACCGGGGAGCTGTTTTTT. It codes for CSVVTGNTGELFF.

This clonotype was detected many times. V and J are TRBV20-1 and TRBJ1-5; no reliable D call. CDR1 is DFQATT, CDR2 SNEGSKA, per germline (reference sequence). The CDR3 is 15 amino acids. Trimming removed 3 bases from V and 3 bases from J, with 15 bases in between. CDR3 DNA sequence: TGCAGTGCTAGGGTCCCTGGGAGTCCCAATCAGCCCCAGCATTTT. Translated, it gives CSARVPGSPNQPQHF.

The table lists this clonotype with many counts. The chain uses TRBV7-6 and TRBJ2-7; TRBD1 agrees at 10 bases. Germline values: CDR1 SGHVS, CDR2 FNYEAQ. V shed 2 bases and J 5 bases; nucleotides not matched to a gene: 9. The CDR3 has 16 residues. The CDR3, as DNA: TGTGCCAGCAGCTTAACGCCAGGGACAGGGGTCAACGAGCAGTACTTC. Amino acids: CASSLTPGTGVNEQYF. Filled out from reference TRBV7-6 and TRBJ2-7, the complete variable domain reads GAGVSQSPRYKVTKRGQDVALRCDPISGHVSLYWYRQALGQGPEFLTYFNYEAQQDKSGLPNDRFSAERPEGSISTLTIQRTEQRDSAMYRCASSLTPGTGVNEQYFGPGTRLTVT.

The chain uses TRBV15 and TRBJ1-3; D not resolved. This CDR3 contains 16 residues. Germline-derived CDR1 and CDR2 are LNHNV and YYDKDF (reference sequence). The V end was cut by 0 bases, the J end by 1 base, with 10 bases between. The CDR3 DNA follows: TGTGCCACCAGCAGAGATCCTGGCAGGTCTGGAAACACCATATATTTT. Its translation: CATSRDPGRSGNTIYF.

This clonotype was counted a few times. The V and J genes are TRBV7-9 and TRBJ2-5; the D is unclear. The CDR3 spans 12 residues. Trimming removed 6 bases at V and 5 bases at J, with 10 bases between. CDR1 and CDR2 (germline): SEHNR, FQNEAQ (reference sequence). As DNA, the CDR3 is TGTGCCAGCAGGCTGGCTTGGGAGACCCAGTACTTC. Encoded protein: CASRLAWETQYF.

CDR3 bases: TGTGCCAGCAGCTTGTTAGGTCAGGGGAGAGGTGGCAATCAGCCCCAGCATTTT. Translated, it gives CASSLLGQGRGGNQPQHF. The rearrangement joins TRBV5-8 to TRBJ1-5; tentative D call: TRBD1 (6 bases). Germline V gene data show CDR1 as SGHTS and CDR2 as YDEGEE. The CDR3 loop spans 18 amino acids. Trimming pared 1 base from V and 2 bases from J, leaving 19 bases between.

The chain combines TRBV28 with TRBJ2-7, with D perhaps matching TRBD1 or TRBD2 (5 bases each). Germline V gene lookup returns CDR1 MDHEN and CDR2 SYDVKM. The V end lost 6 bases, the J end lost 3 bases, and 12 bases lay between the germline ends. The CDR3 has 13 residues. The CDR3 DNA follows: TGTGCCAGCAGCCAGGGACGGAGCTACGAGCAGTACTTC. It translates to CASSQGRSYEQYF.

This clonotype has a handful of counts. The chain links TRBV14 to TRBJ1-2; 10 bases line up with TRBD1. The CDR3 sequence is 14 residues long. Germline values: CDR1 SGHDN, CDR2 FVKESK. V shed 3 bases and J 6 bases; nucleotides not matched to a gene: 4. The CDR3 sequence: CASSHGQGVDGYTF. CDR3 nucleotides: TGTGCCAGCAGCCATGGACAGGGGGTGGATGGCTACACCTTC.

The chain employs TRBV4-3 and TRBJ2-5, with 7 bases matching TRBD1. Germline V gives CDR1 LGHNA, CDR2 YSLEER. The junction had 9 bases not matched to a gene; V was cut back by 0 bases and J by 5 bases. The CDR3 runs 16 residues. The CDR3 DNA sequence: TGCGCCAGCAGCCAAGAGCCTCTTCGAGGGGGCGAGACCCAGTACTTC. Encoded protein: CASSQEPLRGGETQYF.

This clonotype was counted only a few times. This chain joins TRBV28 and TRBJ2-1; D possibly matches TRBD1 or TRBD2 (5 bases each). Germline V gives CDR1 MDHEN, CDR2 SYDVKM. This CDR3 has 16 residues. With 6 bases removed from V and 0 bases from J, the gap between germline ends came to 15 bases. CDR3: CASSQGELSSYNEQFF. The CDR3 DNA is TGTGCCAGCAGCCAAGGGGAGTTGAGCTCCTACAATGAGCAGTTCTTC.

In this sample, this clonotype turned up a few times. DNA of the CDR3: TGTGCCAGCACCTCATCCCTCAGCTCCTACGAGCAGTACTTC. The encoded protein is CASTSSLSSYEQYF. V and J are TRBV27 and TRBJ2-7; no clear D gene. Trimming removed 7 bases from V and 0 bases from J, with 13 bases in between. The length of the CDR3 is 14 residues. Germline CDR1 is MNHEY and CDR2 is SMNVEV (reference sequence).

There are a few counts of this clonotype. CDR3 protein: CASSVESGGEAQYF. The CDR3 DNA reads TGTGCCAGCAGCGTAGAAAGCGGGGGTGAGGCGCAGTATTTT. The rearrangement links TRBV9 to TRBJ2-3, with TRBD2 matching 8 bases. With V trimmed by 0 bases and J by 10 bases, 7 bases remained unmatched. The CDR3 runs to 14 residues. CDR1 and CDR2 (germline): SGDLS, YYNGEE.

This clonotype occurred many times. The CDR3 here is CASSFQGGGNQPQHF. The CDR3 DNA sequence: TGTGCCAGCAGTTTTCAGGGAGGGGGCAATCAGCCCCAGCATTTT. The chain carries TRBV12-3 or TRBV12-4 and TRBJ1-5; D is possibly TRBD1 (5 bases). The CDR3 has 15 amino acids. Trimming stripped 3 bases from V and 2 bases from J, with 11 bases between.

This clonotype has a handful of counts. The J gene is TRBJ2-3, the V gene TRBV28; D remains ambiguous. This CDR3 has 18 residues. CDR1 MDHEN and CDR2 SYDVKM come from the germline V gene. The ends were cut back, 1 base at V and 0 bases at J, with 17 bases in the middle. For the CDR3, the DNA is TGTGCCAGCAGTTTATCCCCCTTAGGCAGCACTAGCACAGATACGCAGTATTTT. It translates to CASSLSPLGSTSTDTQYF.

This clonotype was recorded at least ten times. The V and J genes are TRBV12-3 or TRBV12-4 and TRBJ1-5, with unresolved D. V gave up 2 bases and J gave up 6 bases, with 11 bases separating them. The length of the CDR3 is 14 residues. The CDR3 region is CASSLIQTGQPQHF. The CDR3 DNA follows: TGTGCCAGCAGTTTAATACAGACCGGTCAGCCCCAGCATTTT.

This chain connects TRBV20-1 to TRBJ1-3; possibly TRBD1 for D (5 bases). V lost 5 bases to trimming and J lost 4 bases, with 21 bases between them. CDR1 and CDR2 (germline): DFQATT, SNEGSKA (reference sequence). The CDR3 is made up of 16 amino acids. The CDR3 DNA reads TGCAGTGCTTTACGCAGGGATCAACCCCCCGGAAACACCATATATTTT. Residues: CSALRRDQPPGNTIYF.

The genes are TRBV7-9 and TRBJ1-2; 9 bases agree with TRBD1. Unmatched junction bases numbered 1, after V lost 1 base and J lost 7 bases. The CDR3 loop spans 13 amino acids. Looked up from germline, CDR1 is SEHNR and CDR2 is FQNEAQ (reference sequence). CDR3 amino acids: CASSLDRGPGYTF. In DNA, the CDR3 is TGTGCCAGCAGCTTAGACAGGGGGCCTGGCTACACCTTC.

This clonotype was recorded at least ten times. The chain employs TRBV7-9 and TRBJ2-7; D remains ambiguous. Looked up from germline, CDR1 is SEHNR and CDR2 is FQNEAQ (reference sequence). The CDR3 is 15 residues long. V shed 5 bases and J shed 3 bases, with 17 bases lying between them. DNA for the CDR3: TGTGCCAGCAGCCACCACCCGGACGGAGACTACGAGCAGTACTTC. As protein: CASSHHPDGDYEQYF.

The genes are TRBV6-6 and TRBJ2-2; no reliable D call. Trimming took off 0 bases at V and 3 bases at J, with 8 bases between the two ends. Germline V lookup: CDR1 MNHNY, CDR2 SVGAGI (reference sequence). This CDR3 is 15 amino acids long. The CDR3 loop reads CASSYSNTHTGELFF. CDR3 DNA sequence: TGTGCCAGCAGTTACTCGAACACGCACACCGGGGAGCTGTTTTTT.

A few counts support this clonotype. The chain combines TRBV4-3 with TRBJ2-1; D is possibly TRBD2 (6 bases). Germline V CDR1 and CDR2: LGHNA, YSLEER. This CDR3 has 14 amino acids. V lost 0 bases, J lost 8 bases, and 11 bases lay in between. In nucleotides, the CDR3 is TGCGCCAGCAGCCAAGATCGGGACTGGGATGAGCAGTTCTTC. It is translated as CASSQDRDWDEQFF.

The chain is built from TRBV18 and TRBJ2-2, with 8 bases matching TRBD1. There are 17 residues in the CDR3. CDR1 and CDR2 (germline): KGHSH, LQKENI. Losses at the gene ends were 0 bases for V and 4 bases for J; bases not matched to a gene: 7. The CDR3 protein is CASSPPPGQGATGELFF. CDR3 nucleotides: TGTGCCAGCTCACCACCCCCAGGACAGGGTGCCACCGGGGAGCTGTTTTTT. The full variable domain, rest sourced from reference TRBV18 and TRBJ2-2, is NAGVMQNPRHLVRRRGQEARLRCSPMKGHSHVYWYRQLPEEGLKFMVYLQKENIIDESGMPKERFSAEFPKEGPSILRIQQVVRGDSAAYFCASSPPPGQGATGELFFGEGSRLTVL.